Here is one T cell receptor beta chain with its context. Its antigen is not identified. The data belong to a study of shared clonotypes between healthy human individuals. The study's findings and limits: Relative to memory subsets, naive subsets generally showed larger estimated richness. Between a few donors, naive CD4 clonotypes were shared at a level of approximately 5%. Some clonotypes were shared by all four sorted-subset donors, while others were not shared. The non-shared ones had lower generation probabilities than the shared ones.

The repertoire was sequenced with immunoSEQ multiplex PCR; TCRdb's copy has only in-frame clones and lacks some. The sample carries hundreds of thousands of clones, 73% recorded once. V lost 1 base and J lost 2; bases outside the gene matches: 12. The CDR3 runs 18 residues. From germline, CDR1 is MGHDK and CDR2 SYGVNS. Sequencing was done on a sample of memory CD4+ T cells sorted from blood. Sample subset: CD45RA-negative fraction. The chain employs TRBV25-1 and TRBJ2-5; TRBD1 aligns across 8 bases. The TCR sequence derives from a woman in her 30s in good health. The CDR3: CASSESPVRRDRQETQYF. CDR3 bases: TGTGCCAGCAGTGAATCCCCTGTTAGAAGGGACAGGCAAGAGACCCAGTACTTC.